This passage covers 3 T cell receptor beta chains from one sample sequenced in a study of blood T cell repertoires in COVID-19. TCRdb's table, derived via immunoSEQ multiplex PCR, lists solely in-frame clones and lacks some. The sample yields 200,000 to 250,000 clones, around 84% seen once. What was sequenced was PBMCs or T cells enriched from blood (not recorded which). These receptor sequences come from a woman aged 40 to 49 who had recovered from COVID-19.

V and J are TRBV18 and TRBJ2-5; the D gene is possibly TRBD1 (5 bases). V lost 3 bases to trimming and J lost 5 bases, with 10 bases between them. Germline values: CDR1 KGHSH, CDR2 LQKENI. The CDR3 runs 13 residues. CDR3 loop: CASSPRPGETQYF. CDR3 nucleotide sequence: TGTGCCAGCTCACCGAGACCAGGGGAGACCCAGTACTTC.

The chain combines TRBV30 with TRBJ2-1; 13 bases match TRBD2. CDR3 length: 14 amino acids. The V and J ends lost 4 bases and 8 bases, in that order; junction bases with no gene match: 5. Germline CDR1 and CDR2: GTSNPN and SVGIG (reference sequence). DNA for the CDR3: TGTGCCTGGACACCGGGACTAGCGGGATATGAGCAGTTCTTC. It yields the protein CAWTPGLAGYEQFF.

The gene calls are TRBV24-1 and TRBJ2-1; 7 bases map to TRBD1. This CDR3 region has 11 residues. Germline V lookup: CDR1 KGHDR, CDR2 SFDVKD. V gave up 9 bases and J gave up 9 bases; unmatched junction bases: 4. The CDR3 DNA reads TGTGCCACCGCCACAGGGGCTGAGCAGTTCTTC. This encodes CATATGAEQFF.